The T cell receptor (beta chain) described here comes from a study of blood T cell repertoires in COVID-19 (dated by TCRdb to between 2020 and 2021). Notes on the research overall: The collaborator samples originated in the United States, Italy and Spain and spanned the acute and convalescent phases of COVID-19. The prospective study material was composed of cDNA or gDNA derived from T cells, B-cell-depleted T cells, or PBMCs. The dataset comprised deeply sampled blood TCRbeta repertoires from subjects exposed to, actively infected with, or recovered from COVID-19. The repertoires were released in a freely available public database intended as a resource for research on the immune response to SARS-CoV-2. Samples came from the ongoing ImmuneRACE study (first 160 participants) plus 1,254 subjects from 6 global collaborators. Sample metadata almost always included a de-identified subject ID, COVID-19 status, age in years and sex. Where HLA class I and class II types were available, the types were taken from metadata supplied by the sample provider, not from assay-based typing. The research as a whole found: The amount of clinical and demographic metadata varied by source and participant and was provided uncurated.

TCRbeta CDR3 regions were amplified from genomic DNA by means of the immunoSEQ Assay, a bias-controlled multiplex PCR. In the paper's pipeline: Nucleated cell counts per sample were estimated from amplification of reference gene primers within the assay. To quantify the absolute abundance of each unique TCRbeta CDR3 rearrangement, sequence reads were collapsed and filtered. For each sample, productive Simpson clonality was calculated as the square root of Simpson's diversity index across productive rearrangements. TCRdb's version of the immuneACCESS table is confined to in-frame rearrangements and falls short of the full clone set. An unresolved V gene accounts for under half of the shortfall where checked; the remainder is of unknown origin. V, J and clone size reflect that table, while D and trimming were determined from the DNA. The sample table lists a few hundred thousand clones, 88% of them with a count of one. The top ten clones comprise roughly an eighth of the sample.

CDR1 and CDR2 (MGHRA, YSYEKL) derive from the germline V gene. Inclusive of the bounding cysteine and phenylalanine, the CDR3 is 15 residues long. The read is trimmed to its CDR3 DNA, 45 bases read in frame from base 1. V has 5 bases trimmed and J has 9 bases trimmed; junction bases matching no gene number 7. As concerns this clone: Which antigen it targets is not known. Within one base of it there is no much larger clone, and no base qualities were kept.

At one collaborating source in Seattle, patients were enrolled during active infection and were followed longitudinally through the course of disease. The collaborating institutions used their own protocols to collect whole blood in K2EDTA tubes. For TCRbeta analysis, collaborators shipped samples as frozen whole blood, isolated PBMCs, or DNA extracted from either of those sample types. The origin of this receptor is a woman aged 45-60 years with COVID-19, enrolled during active disease. Recombination linked TRBV4-1 to TRBJ1-6, with 10 bases in between that match TRBD1. The sequenced material came from peripheral blood. The nucleotides are TGCGCCAGCAGCTCACTGGACAGGGGGAGTTCACCCCTCCACTTT. Translated, this gives CASSSLDRGSSPLHF.